This TCR beta chain was documented in a study of post-analysis software for immune sequencing data. Across the study: Relapsing-remitting, secondary progressive and progressive-relapsing multiple sclerosis were all included among the disease courses.

The library was made from cDNA and included unique molecular identifiers. Starting from approximately 1 to 10 million T cells, the study yielded roughly 0.5 million cDNA molecules. TCRdb processed the PCR reads anew with MiXCR; each CDR3 protein has one entry. The sample holds about 540,000 distinct CDR3 sequences; approximately 34% are singletons and the top ten take 5% to 6%. Overall study results and limits: Samples made in the same batch grouped tightly together by F measure. Controls had lower frequencies than patients of about 5 TRBV segments, which included TRBV5-6, TRBV5-1 and TRBV20-1. Multiple sclerosis patients had significantly lower normalized Chao1 diversity than controls.

This clonotype has just a few counts. Its matching antigen is unknown. The CDR3 extends over 14 amino acids. Germline V CDR1 and CDR2: KGHSH, LQKENI. The ends lost 2 bases at V and 8 bases at J; junction bases unmatched: 7. The sequence derives from a girl aged 2-17 years with multiple sclerosis. The rearrangement uses TRBV18 and TRBJ1-2, with 8 bases lining up with TRBD1. Sequenced: blood. The CDR3 region has the DNA TGTGCCAGCTCACCAGACGGACAGGGTAACGGCTACACCTTC. It encodes CASSPDGQGNGYTF.